The T cell receptor (beta chain) under discussion was sequenced for a study of long-term antiretroviral therapy in people with HIV. The CDR3 is made up of 19 amino acids. Germline-derived CDR1 and CDR2 are SGHTS and YDEGEE. Trimming took 0 bases from V and 5 from J; bases not matched to a gene: 11. Running of the v3.0 immunoSEQ assay took place at survey level. This table comes from immunoSEQ multiplex PCR, and its TCRdb copy is limited to in-frame clones, with some not included. This table has about 24,000 clones, about 87% appearing once. The source is a man aged 50-60 years with HIV. The starting material was unsorted PBMCs, obtained 1.8 years before starting antiretroviral therapy. The rearrangement joins TRBV5-8 to TRBJ2-1, with 13 positions matching TRBD2. The CDR3 region has the DNA TGTGCCAGCAGCTTGGGGACTAGCGGGGGCCTTCCCCCCCACAATGAGCAGTTCTTC. Its protein is CASSLGTSGGLPPHNEQFF.